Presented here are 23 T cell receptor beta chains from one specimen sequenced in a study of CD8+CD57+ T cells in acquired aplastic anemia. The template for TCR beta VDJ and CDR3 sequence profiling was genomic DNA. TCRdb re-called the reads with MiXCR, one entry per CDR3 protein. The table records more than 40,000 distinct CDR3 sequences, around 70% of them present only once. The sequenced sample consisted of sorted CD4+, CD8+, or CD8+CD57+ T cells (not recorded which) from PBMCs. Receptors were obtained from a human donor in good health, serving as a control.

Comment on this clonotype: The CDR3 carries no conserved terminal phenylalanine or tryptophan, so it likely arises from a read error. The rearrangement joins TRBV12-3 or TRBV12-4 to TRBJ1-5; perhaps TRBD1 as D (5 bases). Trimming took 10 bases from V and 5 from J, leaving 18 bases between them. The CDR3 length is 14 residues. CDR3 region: CATAFGRVDQPQHL. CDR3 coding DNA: TGTGCCACCGCCTTTGGCAGGGTGGATCAGCCCCAGCATCTT.

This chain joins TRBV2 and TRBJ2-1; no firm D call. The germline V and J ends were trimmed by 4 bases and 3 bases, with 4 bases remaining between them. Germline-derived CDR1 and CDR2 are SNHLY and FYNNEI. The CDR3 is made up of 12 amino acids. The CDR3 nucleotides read TGTGCCAGCAGTGTGGGCTACAATGAGCAGTTCTTC. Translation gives CASSVGYNEQFF.

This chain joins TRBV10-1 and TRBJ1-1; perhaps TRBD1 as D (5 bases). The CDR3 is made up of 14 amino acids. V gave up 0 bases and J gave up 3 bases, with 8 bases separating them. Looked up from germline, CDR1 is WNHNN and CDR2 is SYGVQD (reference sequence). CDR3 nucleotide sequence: TGCGCCAGCAGTGAGTCGCGGGGCCACACTGAAGCTTTCTTT. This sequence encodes CASSESRGHTEAFF.

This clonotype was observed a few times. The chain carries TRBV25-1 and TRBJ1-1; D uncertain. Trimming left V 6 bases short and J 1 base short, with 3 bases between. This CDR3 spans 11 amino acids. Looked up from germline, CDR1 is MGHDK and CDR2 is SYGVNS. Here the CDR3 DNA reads TGTGCCAGCAGATGGAACACTGAAGCTTTCTTT. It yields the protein CASRWNTEAFF.

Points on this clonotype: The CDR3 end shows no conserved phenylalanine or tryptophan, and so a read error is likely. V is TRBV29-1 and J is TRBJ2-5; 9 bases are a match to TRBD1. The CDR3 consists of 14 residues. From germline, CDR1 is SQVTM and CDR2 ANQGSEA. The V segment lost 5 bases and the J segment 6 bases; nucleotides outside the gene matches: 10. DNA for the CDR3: TGCAGCGTTACGAACTTGGACAGGGGAAAGACCCAGTACCTC. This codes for CSVTNLDRGKTQYL.

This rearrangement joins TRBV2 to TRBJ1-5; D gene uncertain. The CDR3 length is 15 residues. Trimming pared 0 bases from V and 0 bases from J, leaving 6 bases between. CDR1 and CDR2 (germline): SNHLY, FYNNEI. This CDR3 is CASSEAGYSNQPQHF. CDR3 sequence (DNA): TGTGCCAGCAGTGAAGCAGGGTATAGCAATCAGCCCCAGCATTTT.

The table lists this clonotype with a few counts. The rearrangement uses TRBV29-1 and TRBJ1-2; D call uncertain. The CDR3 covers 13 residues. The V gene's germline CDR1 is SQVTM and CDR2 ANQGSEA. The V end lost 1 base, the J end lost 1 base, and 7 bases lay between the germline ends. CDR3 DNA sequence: TGCAGCGTTGAAGCCCAGGTTAACTATGGCTACACCTTC. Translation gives CSVEAQVNYGYTF.

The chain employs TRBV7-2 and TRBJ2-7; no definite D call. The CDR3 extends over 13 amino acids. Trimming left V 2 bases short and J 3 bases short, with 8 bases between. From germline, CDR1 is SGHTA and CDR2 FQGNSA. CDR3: CASSLMRYYEQYF. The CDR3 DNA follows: TGTGCCAGCAGCTTAATGAGGTACTACGAGCAGTACTTC.

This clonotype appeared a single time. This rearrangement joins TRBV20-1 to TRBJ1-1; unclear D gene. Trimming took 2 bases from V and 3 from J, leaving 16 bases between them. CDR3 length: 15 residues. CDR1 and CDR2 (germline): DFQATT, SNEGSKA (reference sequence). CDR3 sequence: CSARRISSGDTEAFF. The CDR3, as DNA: TGCAGTGCTAGACGAATATCCAGCGGGGACACTGAAGCTTTCTTT.

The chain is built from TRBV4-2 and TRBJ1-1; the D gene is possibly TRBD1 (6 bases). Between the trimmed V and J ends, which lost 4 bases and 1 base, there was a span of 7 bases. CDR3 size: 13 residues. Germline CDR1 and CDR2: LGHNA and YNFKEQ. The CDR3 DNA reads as TGTGCCAGCAGCCGACAGGCGAACACTGAAGCTTTCTTT. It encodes CASSRQANTEAFF.

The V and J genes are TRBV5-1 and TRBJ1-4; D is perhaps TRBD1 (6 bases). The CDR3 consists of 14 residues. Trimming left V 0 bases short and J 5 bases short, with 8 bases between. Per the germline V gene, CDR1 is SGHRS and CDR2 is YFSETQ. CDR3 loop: CASSLGDRNEKLFF. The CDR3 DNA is TGCGCCAGCAGCTTGGGTGACAGGAATGAAAAACTGTTTTTT.

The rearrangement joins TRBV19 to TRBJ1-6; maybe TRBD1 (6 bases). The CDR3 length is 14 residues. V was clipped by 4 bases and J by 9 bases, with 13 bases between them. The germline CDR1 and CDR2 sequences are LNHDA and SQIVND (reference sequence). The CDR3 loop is CASSTVGTTSPLHF. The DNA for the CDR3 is TGTGCCAGTAGTACCGTAGGGACAACTTCACCCCTCCACTTT. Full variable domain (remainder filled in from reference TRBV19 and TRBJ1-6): DGGITQSPKYLFRKEGQNVTLSCEQNLNHDAMYWYRQDPGQGLRLIYYSQIVNDFQKGDIAEGYSVSREKKESFPLTVTSAQKNPTAFYLCASSTVGTTSPLHFGNGTRLTVT.

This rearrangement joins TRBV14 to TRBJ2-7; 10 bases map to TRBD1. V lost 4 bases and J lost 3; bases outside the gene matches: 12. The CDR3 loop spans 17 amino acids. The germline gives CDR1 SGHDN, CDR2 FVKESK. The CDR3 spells CASSPRSPGQGFYEQYF. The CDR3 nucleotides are TGTGCCAGCAGCCCCCGTTCTCCGGGACAGGGGTTCTACGAGCAGTACTTC. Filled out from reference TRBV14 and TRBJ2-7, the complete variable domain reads EAGVTQFPSHSVIEKGQTVTLRCDPISGHDNLYWYRRVMGKEIKFLLHFVKESKQDESGMPNNRFLAERTGGTYSTLKVQPAELEDSGVYFCASSPRSPGQGFYEQYFGPGTRLTVT.

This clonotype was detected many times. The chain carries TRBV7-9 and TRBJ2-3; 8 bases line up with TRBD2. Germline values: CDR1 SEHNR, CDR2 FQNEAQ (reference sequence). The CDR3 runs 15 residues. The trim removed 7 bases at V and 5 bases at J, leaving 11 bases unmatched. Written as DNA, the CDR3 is TGTGCCAGCACCCCTTCGGGGCTAGCGGGAGATACGCAGTATTTT. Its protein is CASTPSGLAGDTQYF. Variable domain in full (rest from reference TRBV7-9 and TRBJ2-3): DTGVSQNPRHKITKRGQNVTFRCDPISEHNRLYWYRQTLGQGPEFLTYFQNEAQLEKSRLLSDRFSAERPKGSFSTLEIQRTEQGDSAMYLCASTPSGLAGDTQYFGPGTRLTVL.

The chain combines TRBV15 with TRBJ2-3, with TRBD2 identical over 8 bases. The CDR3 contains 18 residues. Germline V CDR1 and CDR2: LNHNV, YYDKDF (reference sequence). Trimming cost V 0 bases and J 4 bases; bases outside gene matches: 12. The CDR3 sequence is CATSRDPTRGGGADTQYF. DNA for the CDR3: TGTGCCACCAGCAGAGATCCTACACGGGGGGGAGGGGCAGATACGCAGTATTTT.

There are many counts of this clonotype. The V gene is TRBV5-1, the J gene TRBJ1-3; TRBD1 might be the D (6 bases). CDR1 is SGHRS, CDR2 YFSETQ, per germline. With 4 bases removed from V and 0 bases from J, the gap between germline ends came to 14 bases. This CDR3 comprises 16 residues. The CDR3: CASSPDSMSSGNTIYF. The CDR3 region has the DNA TGCGCCAGCAGCCCGGACAGCATGAGCTCTGGAAACACCATATATTTT.

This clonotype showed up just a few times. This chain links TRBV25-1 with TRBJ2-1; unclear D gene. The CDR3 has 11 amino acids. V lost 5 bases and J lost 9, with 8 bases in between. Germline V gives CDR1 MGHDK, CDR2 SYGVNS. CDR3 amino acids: CASSRVGEQFF. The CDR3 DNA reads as TGTGCCAGCAGTCGGGTTGGTGAGCAGTTCTTC.

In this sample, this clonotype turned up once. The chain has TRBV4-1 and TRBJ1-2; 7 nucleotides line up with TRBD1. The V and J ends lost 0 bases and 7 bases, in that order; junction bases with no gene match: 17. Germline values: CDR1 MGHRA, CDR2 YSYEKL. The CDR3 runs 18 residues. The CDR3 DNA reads TGCGCCAGCAGCCAAGATCCGACAGGGAAGCTCGCGAGGCCTGGCTACACCTTC. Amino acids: CASSQDPTGKLARPGYTF.

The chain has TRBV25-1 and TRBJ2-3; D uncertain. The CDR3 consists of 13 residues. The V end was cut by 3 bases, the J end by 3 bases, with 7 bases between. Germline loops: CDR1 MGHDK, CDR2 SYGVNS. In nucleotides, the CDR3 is TGTGCCAGCAGTGACCTAGAGACAGATACGCAGTATTTT. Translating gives CASSDLETDTQYF.

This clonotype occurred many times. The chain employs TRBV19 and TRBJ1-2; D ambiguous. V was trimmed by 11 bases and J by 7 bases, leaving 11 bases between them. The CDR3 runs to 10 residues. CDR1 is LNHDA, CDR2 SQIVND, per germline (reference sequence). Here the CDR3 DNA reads TGTGCCGCGAAGGGTGCTGGCTACACCTTC. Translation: CAAKGAGYTF.

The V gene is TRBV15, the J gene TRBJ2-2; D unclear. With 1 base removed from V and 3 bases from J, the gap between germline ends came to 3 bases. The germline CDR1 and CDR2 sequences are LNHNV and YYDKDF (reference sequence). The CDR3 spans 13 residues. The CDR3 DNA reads TGTGCCACCAGCAGAGGAGACACCGGGGAGCTGTTTTTT. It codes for CATSRGDTGELFF.

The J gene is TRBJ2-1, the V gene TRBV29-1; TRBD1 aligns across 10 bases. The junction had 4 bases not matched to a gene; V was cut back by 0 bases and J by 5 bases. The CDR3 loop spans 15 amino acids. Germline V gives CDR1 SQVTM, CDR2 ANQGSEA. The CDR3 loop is CSVEDVGQGHNEQFF. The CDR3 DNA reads TGCAGCGTTGAAGATGTGGGACAGGGGCACAATGAGCAGTTCTTC.

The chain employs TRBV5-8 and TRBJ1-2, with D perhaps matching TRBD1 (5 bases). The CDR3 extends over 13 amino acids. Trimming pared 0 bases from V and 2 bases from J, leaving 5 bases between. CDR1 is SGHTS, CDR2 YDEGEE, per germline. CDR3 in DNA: TGTGCCAGCAGCTTGGGGGGGAACTATGGCTACACCTTC. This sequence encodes CASSLGGNYGYTF.